This T cell receptor beta chain was captured in a study of blood T cells in healthy people across ages. The CDR3 is made up of 13 amino acids. V was pared by 6 bases and J by 2 bases, with 7 bases between. Germline loops: CDR1 SNHLY, CDR2 FYNNEI. The study, taken as a whole, reports: Age brought a roughly linear fall in TCR beta diversity measured per million T cells.

Notes on this clonotype: Its target is unknown.

Using a J-beta primer mix together with a sample-barcoded 5' primer, a second PCR was run for roughly 6 to 11 cycles. MiXCR, applied by TCRdb to the 5' RACE reads, yields one record per CDR3 protein. The sample consists of around 750,000 distinct CDR3 sequences, approximately 55% of them appearing once. The receptor's source is a man aged 80 or over in good health. Sequences were obtained from blood. The gene calls are TRBV2 and TRBJ1-4; D gene uncertain. The CDR3 DNA sequence: TGTGCCAGCAGGGCGGGCACTAATGAAAAACTGTTTTTT. Its protein product is CASRAGTNEKLFF.